This T cell receptor (beta chain) was recovered during a study of monozygotic twins with inflammatory bowel disease. General observations from the study: Different T cell subtypes could not be distinguished.

TCRdb reprocessed the 5' RACE reads and stores each CDR3 protein as one record, lacking DNA. The sample's table shows 420,000 or so distinct CDR3 sequences. There are 13 residues in the CDR3. CDR1 is SGHKS and CDR2 is YYEKEE in the germline V gene (reference sequence). Remarks on this clonotype: The antigen is undetermined.

Sequenced input: blood. The receptor comes from a human donor with ulcerative colitis or Crohn's disease, or a healthy co-twin of an affected twin (not recorded which). The gene calls are TRBV5-5 and TRBJ2-7; the TRBD1 assignment by TCRdb is unverifiable without DNA. This CDR3 is CASSLLGDYEQYF.